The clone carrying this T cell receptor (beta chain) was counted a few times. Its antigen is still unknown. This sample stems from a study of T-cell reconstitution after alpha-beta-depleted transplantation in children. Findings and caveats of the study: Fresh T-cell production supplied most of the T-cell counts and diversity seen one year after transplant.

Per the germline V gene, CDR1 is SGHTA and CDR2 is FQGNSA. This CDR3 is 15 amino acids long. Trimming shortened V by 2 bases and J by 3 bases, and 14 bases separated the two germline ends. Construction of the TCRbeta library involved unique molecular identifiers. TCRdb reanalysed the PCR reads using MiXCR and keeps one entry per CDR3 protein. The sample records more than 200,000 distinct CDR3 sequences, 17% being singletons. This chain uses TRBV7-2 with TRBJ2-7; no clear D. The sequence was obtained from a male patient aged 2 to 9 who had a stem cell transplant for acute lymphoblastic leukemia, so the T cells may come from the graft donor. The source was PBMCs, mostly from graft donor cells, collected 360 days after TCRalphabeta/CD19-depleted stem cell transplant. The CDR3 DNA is TGTGCCAGCAGCTTAAGCGCCGGGCGCTTCTACGAGCAGTACTTC. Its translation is CASSLSAGRFYEQYF.